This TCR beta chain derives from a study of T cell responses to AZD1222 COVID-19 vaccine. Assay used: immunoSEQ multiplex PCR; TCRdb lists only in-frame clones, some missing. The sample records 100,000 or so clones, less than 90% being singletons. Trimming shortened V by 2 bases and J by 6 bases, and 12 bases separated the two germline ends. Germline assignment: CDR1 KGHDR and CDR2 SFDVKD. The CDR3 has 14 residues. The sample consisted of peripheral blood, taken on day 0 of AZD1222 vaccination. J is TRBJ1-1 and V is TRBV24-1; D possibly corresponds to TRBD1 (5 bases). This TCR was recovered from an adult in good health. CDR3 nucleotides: TGTGCCACCAGTGATTCAGGGCTGCGGGCTGAAGCTTTCTTT. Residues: CATSDSGLRAEAFF.